This entry lists 24 T cell receptor beta chains sequenced from one sample in a study of blood T cell repertoires in COVID-19. Produced via immunoSEQ multiplex PCR; TCRdb's table is partial and in-frame only. This table holds roughly 200,000 clones, over 70% found once. Material: peripheral blood. The origin of the receptors is an elderly woman with acute or convalescent COVID-19.

The chain has TRBV7-8 and TRBJ2-1; the match to TRBD1 covers 8 bases. Germline V gene sequence: CDR1 SGHVS, CDR2 FQNEAQ. With 5 bases clipped from V and 2 bases from J, the junction kept 5 bases outside the gene matches. The CDR3 has 15 residues. The CDR3 here is CASSDPGGAYNEQFF. The CDR3 DNA is TGTGCCAGCAGCGACCCAGGGGGCGCCTACAATGAGCAGTTCTTC.

The V gene is TRBV18, the J gene TRBJ1-1; 7 bases are shared with TRBD1. CDR3 length: 13 residues. V was pared by 6 bases and J by 7 bases, with 8 bases of the junction left unmatched. CDR1 is KGHSH, CDR2 LQKENI, per germline. CDR3 residues: CASSPGTEFEAFF. For the CDR3, the DNA is TGTGCCAGCTCTCCCGGGACAGAATTTGAAGCTTTCTTT.

This CDR3 is CASSETPGLASETQYF. CDR3 coding DNA: TGCGCCAGCAGCGAAACTCCGGGACTAGCGTCGGAGACCCAGTACTTC. The genes are TRBV5-1 and TRBJ2-5; TRBD2 agrees at 10 bases. V dropped 4 bases and J dropped 5; count of bases not matched to a gene: 11. Germline V gene data show CDR1 as SGHRS and CDR2 as YFSETQ. The CDR3 runs 16 residues.

The chain has TRBV6-1 and TRBJ1-1; D uncertain. Looked up from germline, CDR1 is MNHNS and CDR2 is SASEGT. Trimming took off 0 bases at V and 4 bases at J, with 9 bases between the two ends. The CDR3 extends over 14 amino acids. The CDR3 loop reads CASSEAGDGTEAFF. CDR3 nucleotides: TGTGCCAGCAGTGAAGCAGGAGATGGCACTGAAGCTTTCTTT.

This clone was detected many times. The chain is built from TRBV24-1 and TRBJ2-3; D perhaps matches TRBD1 (6 bases). The V gene's germline CDR1 is KGHDR and CDR2 SFDVKD. The length of the CDR3 is 16 residues. The germline V and J ends were trimmed by 1 base and 0 bases, with 10 bases remaining between them. CDR3 residues: CATSDLTGGSTDTQYF. In DNA, the CDR3 is TGTGCCACCAGTGATTTAACTGGGGGCAGCACAGATACGCAGTATTTT.

Here the CDR3 reads CASSSGQGPYEQYF. CDR3 bases: TGCGCCAGCAGTTCGGGACAGGGCCCCTACGAGCAGTACTTC. The chain uses TRBV5-1 and TRBJ2-7; 9 nucleotides line up with TRBD1. The CDR3 has 14 residues. CDR1 and CDR2 (germline): SGHRS, YFSETQ. J lost 2 bases, V lost 5 bases, and 5 bases had no gene match.

The chain has TRBV5-1 and TRBJ2-6; the D is unclear. Between the trimmed V and J ends, which lost 3 bases and 0 bases, there was a span of 4 bases. The CDR3 runs 14 residues. Germline V gene lookup returns CDR1 SGHRS and CDR2 YFSETQ. In DNA, the CDR3 is TGCGCCAGCAGCTCTTCCTCTGGGGCCAACGTCCTGACTTTC. Its protein product is CASSSSSGANVLTF.

As concerns this clone: Compared with germline, one end of the junction differs, possibly owing to a read error. CDR3 loop: CASREVAGEYNEQFF. CDR3 DNA: TGTGCCAGCAGGGAAGTAGCGGGAGAGTATAATGAGCAGTTCTTC. The chain is built from TRBV6-1 and TRBJ2-1; 9 bases fit TRBD2. The CDR3 is 15 amino acids. CDR1 and CDR2 (germline): MNHNS, SASEGT.

This CDR3 is CASSRTRGSEQYF. CDR3 DNA sequence: TGTGCCAGCAGCCGCACTAGAGGGAGCGAGCAGTACTTC. This chain joins TRBV7-2 and TRBJ2-7; D perhaps matches TRBD2 (5 bases). V was cut by 5 bases and J by 6 bases, with 14 bases left in between. CDR1 and CDR2 from the germline V gene are SGHTA and FQGNSA. The CDR3 runs to 13 residues.

The chain couples TRBV19 to TRBJ1-5; D is ambiguous. The CDR3 is made up of 12 amino acids. Between the trimmed V and J ends, which lost 7 bases and 2 bases, there was a span of 6 bases. Germline values: CDR1 LNHDA, CDR2 SQIVND (reference sequence). The CDR3 sequence: CASIGGNQPQHF. CDR3 bases: TGTGCCAGTATCGGGGGCAATCAGCCCCAGCATTTT. Filled out from reference TRBV19 and TRBJ1-5, the complete variable domain reads DGGITQSPKYLFRKEGQNVTLSCEQNLNHDAMYWYRQDPGQGLRLIYYSQIVNDFQKGDIAEGYSVSREKKESFPLTVTSAQKNPTAFYLCASIGGNQPQHFGDGTRLSIL.

This clone was observed a single time. The V gene is TRBV27, the J gene TRBJ1-2, with D possibly TRBD1 on 6 matching bases. This CDR3 is built from 18 residues. V shed 2 bases and J shed 4 bases, with 23 bases lying between them. Per germline, CDR1 MNHEY and CDR2 SMNVEV (reference sequence). This CDR3 is CASSLRPRPTGHAYGYTF. Here the CDR3 DNA reads TGTGCCAGCAGTTTACGGCCTCGCCCCACGGGACACGCCTATGGCTACACCTTC.

This clone was seen at least ten times. This sample also contains other DNA sequences that code for the same CDR3. The chain recombines TRBV27 with TRBJ2-7, with D unresolved. V was pared by 8 bases and J by 0 bases, with 8 bases between. Per germline, CDR1 MNHEY and CDR2 SMNVEV (reference sequence). The CDR3 is made up of 12 amino acids. The CDR3 DNA follows: TGTGCCAGCTTTTCCAGCTCCTACGAGCAGTACTTC. Its protein product is CASFSSSYEQYF.

The DNA for the CDR3 is TGTGCCAGCAGAAGGGAGTACCAAGAGACCCAGTACTTC. Translated: CASRREYQETQYF. V and J are TRBV28 and TRBJ2-5; D possibly corresponds to TRBD2 (5 bases). Germline V gene sequence: CDR1 MDHEN, CDR2 SYDVKM. Trimming removed 6 bases from V and 0 bases from J, with 8 bases in between. The length of the CDR3 is 13 residues.

V and J are TRBV4-1 and TRBJ2-3; weak D call: TRBD2 (5 bases). The V and J ends lost 9 bases and 4 bases respectively, with 14 bases between them. CDR1 and CDR2 (germline): MGHRA, YSYEKL. The CDR3 length is 13 residues. CDR3 region: CASATTRADTQYF. The CDR3, as DNA: TGCGCCAGTGCAACCACTAGGGCAGATACGCAGTATTTT.

The sample holds a few counts of this clone. The chain recombines TRBV28 with TRBJ2-7; no firm D call. V lost 6 bases and J lost 3, with 6 bases in between. Germline V CDR1 and CDR2: MDHEN, SYDVKM. This CDR3 contains 11 residues. The CDR3 DNA sequence: TGTGCCAGCAGCCAGGACTACGAGCAGTACTTC. It yields the protein CASSQDYEQYF.

The rearrangement uses TRBV28 and TRBJ2-5, with 7 bases that match TRBD2. CDR3 length equals 13 residues. The V gene's germline CDR1 is MDHEN and CDR2 SYDVKM. CDR3 nucleotides: TGTGCTGAAGGGCGCGGGAGCATGGAGACCCAGTACTTC. Amino acid sequence: CAEGRGSMETQYF.

The chain uses TRBV29-1 and TRBJ2-5; perhaps TRBD1 as D (5 bases). Between the trimmed V and J ends, which lost 7 bases and 2 bases, there was a span of 11 bases. The CDR3 sequence is 12 residues long. Germline V gene lookup returns CDR1 SQVTM and CDR2 ANQGSEA. The CDR3 sequence: CSGHDSQETQYF. The CDR3 DNA is TGCAGCGGCCACGACAGTCAAGAGACCCAGTACTTC.

As regards this clone: At one end, the junction sequence differs from germline, possibly due to a read error. The J gene is TRBJ1-2, the V gene TRBV29-1; D is ambiguous. CDR1 and CDR2 from the germline V gene are SQVTM and ANQGSEA. This CDR3 comprises 11 residues. CDR3 nucleotides: TGCAGCCTTGACGAGAACTATGGCTACACCTTC. Translating gives CSLDENYGYTF.

This clone was detected only a few times. The chain employs TRBV10-3 and TRBJ2-2, with 7 nucleotides matching TRBD1. V lost 10 bases to trimming and J lost 0 bases; unmatched junction nucleotides: 8. CDR1 ENHRY and CDR2 SYGVKD come from the germline V gene. The CDR3 loop spans 15 amino acids. In DNA, the CDR3 is TGTGCCACCCACAAGACAGGGACGAACACCGGGGAGCTGTTTTTT. Amino acids: CATHKTGTNTGELFF.

The rearrangement joins TRBV4-1 to TRBJ2-7; possible D gene TRBD1, 5 bases. This CDR3 has 16 amino acids. The V gene's germline CDR1 is MGHRA and CDR2 YSYEKL. V was pared by 3 bases and J by 3 bases, with 18 bases between. This CDR3 is CASSQNGEAGHYEQYF. The CDR3 DNA sequence: TGCGCCAGCAGCCAGAACGGAGAGGCAGGGCACTACGAGCAGTACTTC.

V is TRBV5-4 and J is TRBJ2-6; D gene unclear. The ends were cut back, 4 bases at V and 2 bases at J, with 10 bases in the middle. The germline gives CDR1 SGHNT, CDR2 YYREEE (reference sequence). This CDR3 has 15 residues. The CDR3 sequence: CASSSGPPGANVLTF. CDR3 bases: TGTGCCAGCAGCAGTGGGCCTCCTGGGGCCAACGTCCTGACTTTC.

This clone was detected many times. CDR3 residues: CASSLFGPYPKPDNEQFF. CDR3 sequence (DNA): TGTGCCAGCAGCTTATTTGGGCCCTATCCTAAGCCGGACAATGAGCAGTTCTTC. This chain connects TRBV7-2 to TRBJ2-1; no reliable D call. CDR3 length: 18 amino acids. Trimming stripped 2 bases from V and 5 bases from J, with 22 bases between. From germline, CDR1 is SGHTA and CDR2 FQGNSA.

The rearrangement joins TRBV7-9 to TRBJ1-2; tentative D call: TRBD1 (6 bases). Between the trimmed V and J ends, which lost 5 bases and 4 bases, there was a span of 14 bases. This CDR3 has 14 amino acids. Germline V gene lookup returns CDR1 SEHNR and CDR2 FQNEAQ (reference sequence). The CDR3 loop is CASSQIQGGYGYTF. The DNA of the CDR3 is TGTGCCAGCAGCCAAATACAGGGCGGCTATGGCTACACCTTC.

Only one count was recorded for this clone. The chain combines TRBV28 with TRBJ2-3, with 15 bases aligning to TRBD2. Per germline, CDR1 MDHEN and CDR2 SYDVKM. The CDR3 totals 16 residues. V shed 6 bases, J shed 3 bases, and the junction held 4 bases outside the gene matches. In DNA form, the CDR3 reads TGTGCCAGCAGGTCCGGGACTAGCGGGAGGACAGATACGCAGTATTTT. As protein: CASRSGTSGRTDTQYF. The full variable domain, its missing parts supplied by reference TRBV28 and TRBJ2-3, is DVKVTQSSRYLVKRTGEKVFLECVQDMDHENMFWYRQDPGLGLRLIYFSYDVKMKEKGDIPEGYSVSREKKERFSLILESASTNQTSMYLCASRSGTSGRTDTQYFGPGTRLTVL.